This TCR beta chain is from a study of early T cells in non-severe SARS-CoV-2 infection. Study in general: Sequencing input comprised bulk RNA from unsorted whole blood; chain pairing was not available.

With 7 bases removed from V and 0 bases from J, the gap between germline ends came to 5 bases. This CDR3 contains 13 residues. Germline V gene sequence: CDR1 KGHDR, CDR2 SFDVKD. Individual cDNA molecules each received unique molecular identifiers attached to them. Each CDR3 protein gets one entry after TCRdb re-called the 5' RACE reads with MiXCR. The data contain 35,000 to 45,000 distinct CDR3 sequences, over 9% of them singletons. This clonotype was recorded many times. Its specificity is not known. Findings of the study overall: Anti-spike CD8 responses were favored in VDJdb matching, and private and CD4 specificities were missed.

The sequence was obtained from an adult who was a healthcare worker with PCR-confirmed SARS-CoV-2 infection or an uninfected control (not recorded which). Sequencing was done on a sample of whole blood. The chain couples TRBV24-1 to TRBJ2-2, with D hard to call. The CDR3 here is CATRHSNTGELFF. The CDR3 coding sequence is TGTGCCACCAGACATTCGAACACCGGGGAGCTGTTTTTT.